The 11 T cell receptor beta chains given below trace back to one sample, sequenced in a study of T cell repertoires in cytomegalovirus infection. Each CDR3 protein gets one entry after TCRdb re-called the reads with MiXCR. This sample has around 94,000 distinct CDR3 sequences, with 16% found just once. The sample comprised PBMCs. Every receptor here comes from a human donor in good health (CMV status not recorded). Some clones in this sample may be carry-over from other donors' samples.

The chain links TRBV29-1 to TRBJ1-2, with 9 bases aligning to TRBD1. Germline CDR1 SQVTM, CDR2 ANQGSEA. The V and J ends lost 7 bases and 8 bases, in that order; junction bases with no gene match: 8. This CDR3 has 12 residues. The CDR3 loop reads CSADRGVGGYTF. As DNA, the CDR3 is TGCAGCGCGGACAGGGGCGTCGGAGGCTACACCTTC.

A few counts support this clonotype. The CDR3 sequence is CASSGGGLGSPLHF. The CDR3 coding sequence is TGTGCCAGCAGTGGGGGGGGGCTAGGTTCACCCCTCCACTTT. This rearrangement joins TRBV28 to TRBJ1-6; possible D gene TRBD1, 6 bases. V gave up 5 bases and J gave up 9 bases, with 14 bases separating them. Looked up from germline, CDR1 is MDHEN and CDR2 is SYDVKM. This CDR3 has 14 amino acids.

The rearrangement joins TRBV4-2 to TRBJ2-2; 10 bases map to TRBD2. Germline CDR1 and CDR2: LGHNA and YNFKEQ. Trimming removed 0 bases from V and 4 bases from J; junction bases left unmatched: 5. The CDR3 runs to 17 residues. The CDR3 protein is CASSQERLAGPTGELFF. The CDR3 nucleotides are TGTGCCAGCAGCCAAGAGAGACTAGCGGGCCCCACCGGGGAGCTGTTTTTT.

This clonotype was recorded many times. The chain carries TRBV7-2 and TRBJ2-7; 10 bases match TRBD2. The germline V gene encodes CDR1 SGHTA and CDR2 FQGNSA. Trimming at V came to 0 bases and at J to 4 bases, leaving 15 bases not matched to a gene. The CDR3 loop spans 19 amino acids. The CDR3 sequence: CASSLAPQGSGGTSYEQYF. CDR3 DNA: TGTGCCAGCAGCTTAGCGCCGCAGGGTAGCGGGGGGACCTCGTACGAGCAGTACTTC.

In this sample, this clonotype turned up a few times. The chain is built from TRBV28 and TRBJ2-7; perhaps TRBD1 as D (6 bases). There are 12 residues in the CDR3. Trimming left V 8 bases short and J 10 bases short, with 18 bases between. Germline CDR1 reads MDHEN; CDR2 reads SYDVKM. CDR3 sequence (DNA): TGTGCCAGCGGAAGCAGGGGAAGAGGACAGTACTTC. This sequence encodes CASGSRGRGQYF.

The table lists this clonotype with a few counts. In DNA, the CDR3 is TGTGCCAGCAGTTTACGGGCCCAAGAGACCCAGTACTTC. Amino acid sequence: CASSLRAQETQYF. The rearrangement joins TRBV12-3 or TRBV12-4 to TRBJ2-5, with no clear D. The V end lost 2 bases, the J end lost 1 base, and 5 bases lay between the germline ends. The CDR3 contains 13 residues.

This clonotype showed up just once. The chain combines TRBV25-1 with TRBJ2-7; 10 bases line up with TRBD2. Trimming took 1 base from V and 5 from J; bases not matched to a gene: 5. The CDR3 extends over 15 amino acids. CDR1 is MGHDK, CDR2 SYGVNS, per germline. The CDR3 sequence: CASSESLAGRHEQYF. CDR3 nucleotide sequence: TGTGCCAGCAGTGAATCACTAGCGGGGAGGCACGAGCAGTACTTC.

The rearrangement links TRBV5-1 to TRBJ2-5, with D tentatively TRBD2 (5 bases). The CDR3 is 14 amino acids. Trimming removed 2 bases from V and 5 bases from J, with 13 bases in between. The germline V gene encodes CDR1 SGHRS and CDR2 YFSETQ. CDR3 protein: CASSFYLAAETQYF. The CDR3 nucleotides read TGCGCCAGCAGCTTCTATCTAGCCGCCGAGACCCAGTACTTC.

In this sample, this clonotype turned up many times. The genes are TRBV12-3 or TRBV12-4 and TRBJ1-5; the D is unclear. The V and J ends lost 3 bases and 2 bases respectively, with 5 bases between them. The CDR3 runs 13 residues. CDR3 region: CASSFDGNQPQHF. CDR3 DNA: TGTGCCAGCAGTTTTGACGGCAATCAGCCCCAGCATTTT.

This clonotype was observed at least ten times. The chain recombines TRBV4-1 with TRBJ1-5; D might be TRBD1 (5 bases). The germline V gene has CDR1 MGHRA and CDR2 YSYEKL. The CDR3 is made up of 16 amino acids. V was shortened by 0 bases and J by 2 bases, with 11 bases between the two germline ends. This CDR3 reads CASSQDFPGRNQPQHF. DNA for the CDR3: TGCGCCAGCAGCCAAGATTTTCCGGGGCGCAATCAGCCCCAGCATTTT.

This clonotype was seen ten or more times. The V and J genes are TRBV6-1 and TRBJ2-3; tentative D call: TRBD2 (6 bases). This CDR3 region has 12 residues. V dropped 7 bases and J dropped 14 bases, with 19 bases sitting between them. Germline V gives CDR1 MNHNS, CDR2 SASEGT. CDR3 amino acids: CASTARRDLAYF. CDR3 DNA: TGTGCCAGCACCGCCCGGCGGGATTTGGCGTATTTT.